The clone carrying this T cell receptor (beta chain) was observed a few times. The antigen is not known. The data were taken from a study of T cell responses to AZD1222 COVID-19 vaccine. Overall study findings and caveats: Clonal diversity was possibly underestimated; the donors were predominantly white British and more often female. Seropositivity was recorded at baseline in only a handful of AZD1222 recipients. Vaccine-related CD4 TCRs covered spike, predominating at 160-218 and 743-854. Repertoire sampling was restricted to post-peak T cell response timepoints.

The assay was immunoSEQ multiplex PCR, and TCRdb's table has in-frame clones only and misses some. The data contain 150,000 to 200,000 clones, about 90% of them singletons. The source is an adult in good health. This specimen was peripheral blood, taken on day 0 of MenACWY control vaccination.

CDR3 amino acids: CASEGTAYGYTF. CDR3 sequence (DNA): TGTGCCAGCGAGGGGACAGCCTATGGCTACACCTTC. The V and J genes are TRBV28 and TRBJ1-2; TRBD1 matches 7 bases. The CDR3 runs to 12 residues. Germline CDR1 MDHEN, CDR2 SYDVKM. V lost 8 bases and J lost 4; bases outside the gene matches: 4.